This T cell receptor beta chain comes out of a study of blood T cell repertoires in COVID-19. As for the study in general: Samples came from the United States, Italy and Spain, spanning acute and convalescent COVID-19.

Original processing methods: Using reference gene primer amplification, nucleated cell counts were estimated. Here immunoSEQ multiplex PCR was the method, and the copy in TCRdb shows in-frame clones only, minus some. V and J calls and clone size are given by that table; D and trimming were obtained from the DNA. The table lists about 260,000 clones, around 86% of them singletons. This TCR was sampled from a woman aged 40 to 50 who had recovered from COVID-19. Material for sequencing was peripheral blood.

The CDR3 loop reads CATSRGVLGQGDYEQYF. The CDR3 DNA is TGTGCCACCAGCAGAGGTGTATTGGGACAGGGGGACTACGAGCAGTACTTC. The J gene is TRBJ2-7, the V gene TRBV15, with 11 bases lining up with TRBD1. V was pared by 1 base and J by 3 bases, with 8 bases of the junction left unmatched. Germline CDR1 LNHNV, CDR2 YYDKDF (reference sequence). This CDR3 has 17 amino acids.